This entry is about one T cell receptor beta chain. The target antigen is unknown. This specimen comes from a study of PD-1 blockade in classical Hodgkin lymphoma. Study summary: Patients received nivolumab 3 mg/kg intravenously every 2 weeks. The study's findings and limits: Healthy donors reportedly exceeded newly diagnosed patients in baseline TCR diversity. Repertoire differences have undefined causes, possibly disease activity or prior therapy.

Germline values: CDR1 SEHNR, CDR2 FQNEAQ (reference sequence). This CDR3 has 12 residues. V was shortened by 5 bases and J by 5 bases, with 8 bases between the two germline ends. Sequenced by immunoSEQ multiplex PCR; TCRdb stores in-frame clones only, minus some. This table holds 40,000 to 65,000 clones, 86% found once. Time point: cycle 4 day 1 (C4D1), after less than 7 weeks of nivolumab. Relapses following autologous stem cell transplantation were seen in all patients, with brentuximab vedotin exposure varying. The chain joins TRBV7-9 to TRBJ2-3; unclear D gene. Material: peripheral blood mononuclear cells (PBMCs), obtained before the fourth cycle of nivolumab. This sequence originates from a human donor with classical Hodgkin lymphoma. Here the CDR3 reads CASSPRRDTQYF. Written as DNA, the CDR3 is TGTGCCAGCAGCCCGAGGAGAGATACGCAGTATTTT.